This T cell receptor beta chain was captured in a study of shared clonotypes between healthy human individuals. As regards this clone: Antigen specificity is unknown.

Study-level points and caveats: The researchers took only blood, and tissue repertoires probably look different. Since donors were few, the genetic and exposure-history diversity represented was limited.

Trimming took off 0 bases at V and 2 bases at J, with 8 bases between the two ends. The germline gives CDR1 SGDLS, CDR2 YYNGEE. The CDR3 consists of 14 residues. Deep-level settings were used for running the assay. Clones were read by immunoSEQ multiplex PCR, and TCRdb kept only the in-frame ones, dropping some. The data hold 1,400,000 or so clones, with approximately 98.5% observed a single time. The chain couples TRBV9 to TRBJ1-2, with D uncertain. The sequence was collected from a man younger than 40 in good health. Sequencing was carried out using naive CD4+ T cells sorted from blood. Subset defined: CD45RA+ positively selected. CDR3 amino acids: CASSVVPENYGYTF. CDR3 nucleotides: TGTGCCAGCAGCGTAGTCCCGGAAAACTATGGCTACACCTTC.